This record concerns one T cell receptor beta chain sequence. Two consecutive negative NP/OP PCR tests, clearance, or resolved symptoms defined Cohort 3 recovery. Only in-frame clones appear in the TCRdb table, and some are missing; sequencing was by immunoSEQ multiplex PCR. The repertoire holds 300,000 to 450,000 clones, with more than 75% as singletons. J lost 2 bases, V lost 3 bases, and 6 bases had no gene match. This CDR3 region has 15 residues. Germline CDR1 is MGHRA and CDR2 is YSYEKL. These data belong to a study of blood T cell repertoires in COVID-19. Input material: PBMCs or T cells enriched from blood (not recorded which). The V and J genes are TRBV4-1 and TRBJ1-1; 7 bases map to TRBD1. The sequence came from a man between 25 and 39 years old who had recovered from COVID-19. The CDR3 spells CASSQGYRGNTEAFF. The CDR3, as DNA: TGCGCCAGCAGCCAGGGGTACAGGGGAAACACTGAAGCTTTCTTT.